The text below deals with one T cell receptor (beta chain). This entry belongs to a study of control samples from healthy donors and cancer patients. This CDR3 region has 13 residues. Germline CDR1 and CDR2: MNHEY and SVGAGI. The V gene end was trimmed by 5 bases and the J gene end by 2 bases; junction bases not matched to a gene: 2. Assay used: immunoSEQ multiplex PCR; TCRdb lists only in-frame clones, some missing. The sample lists approximately 150,000 clones; 94% were seen once. The origin of this receptor is a man between 60 and 75 years old with colorectal cancer. The sequencing sample was made of PBMCs. V gene TRBV6-5 combines with J gene TRBJ1-2, with 7 positions matching TRBD1. The CDR3, as DNA: TGTGCCAGCAGTCCGGACAGGAACTATGGCTACACCTTC. This translates into CASSPDRNYGYTF.